The 32 T cell receptor beta chains below all came from one sample that was sequenced in a study of T cell repertoires in aging, cancer and after chemotherapy (dated by TCRdb to the late 2010s). The data were produced on an Illumina MiSeq. Using a mixed TRB-A/B primer pool, multiplex touch-down PCR amplified rearranged TRB sequences covering the V, D and J segments. Starting from the raw public reads, TCRdb applied fastp trimming at Q25, assembled clones with MiXCR and retained in-frame beta chains. Identical CDR3 proteins give one entry, which carries the most common genes and DNA. Recorded for this sample are 7,900 or so distinct CDR3 sequences; 32% of them occurred a single time. The ten largest account for approximately 3% of the sample. Instead of sorted cells or RNA, genomic DNA extracted from peripheral blood served as the source for amplifying TCR beta rearrangements. The material sequenced was blood. Receptors were obtained from a human donor in good health.

The chain combines TRBV5-4 with TRBJ1-1; the D gene is possibly TRBD1 (5 bases). Germline assignment: CDR1 SGHNT and CDR2 YYREEE (reference sequence). V dropped 4 bases and J dropped 1 base, with 14 bases sitting between them. The CDR3 loop spans 15 amino acids. The CDR3 DNA reads TGTGCCAGCAGCGGGGGAGGGCCTTCGAACACTGAAGCTTTCTTT. Protein sequence: CASSGGGPSNTEAFF.

The genes are TRBV7-2 and TRBJ2-7; tentative D call: TRBD1 (5 bases). With 2 bases removed from V and 0 bases from J, the gap between germline ends came to 17 bases. CDR3 length: 17 amino acids. Germline V gene lookup returns CDR1 SGHTA and CDR2 FQGNSA. CDR3 protein: CASSLFVWGDSSYEQYF. CDR3 bases: TGTGCCAGCAGCTTATTTGTTTGGGGTGACAGCTCCTACGAGCAGTACTTC.

This clonotype was observed a handful of times. The rearrangement joins TRBV6-1 to TRBJ2-1, with TRBD2 identical over 7 bases. Looked up from germline, CDR1 is MNHNS and CDR2 is SASEGT. V lost 7 bases and J lost 7; bases outside the gene matches: 4. The CDR3 is 12 residues long. The CDR3 reads CASNRAGNEQFF. CDR3 DNA sequence: TGTGCCAGCAACCGAGCGGGAAATGAGCAGTTCTTC.

This chain uses TRBV27 with TRBJ1-3; D is ambiguous. Trimming pared 8 bases from V and 4 bases from J, leaving 15 bases between. The germline V gene has CDR1 MNHEY and CDR2 SMNVEV (reference sequence). The CDR3 spans 14 residues. The CDR3 protein is CASSAGRGGNTIYF. Written as DNA, the CDR3 is TGTGCCAGCTCAGCGGGGAGAGGAGGAAACACCATATATTTT.

With regard to this clonotype: At one boundary the junction diverges from the germline segment, which might be a read error. The J gene is TRBJ2-3, the V gene TRBV19, with TRBD2 matching over 11 bases. This CDR3 comprises 13 residues. Germline CDR1 LNHDA, CDR2 SQIVND (reference sequence). The CDR3 loop is CAGSGRAGDTQYF. CDR3 sequence (DNA): TGTGCCGGTAGCGGGAGGGCCGGAGATACGCAGTATTTT.

This clonotype is medium-sized. The chain combines TRBV6-5 with TRBJ1-6, with TRBD1 matching 7 bases. The J segment lost 6 bases and the V segment lost 4 bases, leaving 6 bases of the junction unmatched. The CDR3 totals 15 residues. The germline gives CDR1 MNHEY, CDR2 SVGAGI. CDR3 DNA: TGTGCCAGCAGTTTCAGGAGACAGGGTAATTCACCCCTCCACTTT. Its translation is CASSFRRQGNSPLHF.

This clonotype was recorded a few times. This rearrangement joins TRBV5-5 to TRBJ2-4; no clear D gene. The V gene's germline CDR1 is SGHKS and CDR2 YYEKEE (reference sequence). CDR3 length: 15 amino acids. V lost 3 bases and J lost 8, with 18 bases in between. The CDR3: CASSYTRAWGYIQYF. CDR3 coding DNA: TGTGCCAGCAGCTATACCCGGGCATGGGGTTACATTCAGTACTTC. Complete variable domain (other parts from reference TRBV5-5 and TRBJ2-4): DAGVTQSPTHLIKTRGQQVTLRCSPISGHKSVSWYQQVLGQGPQFIFQYYEKEERGRGNFPDRFSARQFPNYSSELNVNALLLGDSALYLCASSYTRAWGYIQYFGAGTRLSVL.

This chain connects TRBV4-3 to TRBJ1-1, with 7 bases fitting TRBD1. Germline CDR1 reads LGHNA; CDR2 reads YSLEER. Losses at the gene ends were 5 bases for V and 4 bases for J; bases not matched to a gene: 16. This CDR3 contains 17 residues. CDR3 DNA: TGCGCCAGCAGCTATAGACAGGGTGCATCCACCGGCACTGAAGCTTTCTTT. Translated, it gives CASSYRQGASTGTEAFF.

This clonotype occurred a few times. The V call is TRBV4-2, the J call TRBJ2-7; tentatively, D is TRBD2 (5 bases). From germline, CDR1 is LGHNA and CDR2 YNFKEQ. The CDR3 is 15 amino acids. The ends were cut back, 1 base at V and 7 bases at J, with 17 bases in the middle. CDR3 in DNA: TGTGCCAGCAGCCAAGCCGAGAGGGCTCCCGGGGAGCAGTACTTC. It specifies CASSQAERAPGEQYF.

By share of the sample, this clonotype is medium-sized. V usage is TRBV6-1 and J usage is TRBJ1-5; D is ambiguous. Germline values: CDR1 MNHNS, CDR2 SASEGT. The CDR3 covers 15 residues. The V end lost 2 bases, the J end lost 3 bases, and 11 bases lay between the germline ends. The CDR3 loop is CASSEWATNNQPQHF. The DNA for the CDR3 is TGTGCCAGCAGTGAATGGGCCACTAACAATCAGCCCCAGCATTTT.

This sequence joins TRBV19 and TRBJ2-2; D possibly corresponds to TRBD2 (6 bases). The CDR3 extends over 15 amino acids. V was cut by 1 base and J by 8 bases, with 14 bases left in between. Germline lookup yields CDR1 LNHDA and CDR2 SQIVND (reference sequence). The CDR3 is CASSIADEGRGELFF. CDR3 nucleotides: TGTGCCAGTAGTATAGCAGACGAAGGGAGGGGGGAGCTGTTTTTT.

This clonotype was seen only a few times. This chain connects TRBV20-1 to TRBJ2-7; TRBD1 is a possible D gene (6 bases). The germline V and J ends were trimmed by 6 bases and 4 bases, with 22 bases remaining between them. The germline gives CDR1 DFQATT, CDR2 SNEGSKA (reference sequence). There are 15 residues in the CDR3. CDR3 bases: TGCAGTGCCCCCTCCCCAGTTGGGGGCGGTTACGAGCAGTACTTC. It is translated as CSAPSPVGGGYEQYF.

This clonotype showed up just a few times. The chain combines TRBV28 with TRBJ1-1; TRBD1 might be the D (6 bases). V lost 6 bases to trimming and J lost 2 bases, with 13 bases between them. CDR3 size: 14 residues. Per the germline V gene, CDR1 is MDHEN and CDR2 is SYDVKM. The CDR3 nucleotides read TGTGCCAGCAGCTCTACAGGGCTTAACACTGAAGCTTTCTTT. Its translation: CASSSTGLNTEAFF.

This chain joins TRBV19 and TRBJ1-2, with D possibly being TRBD1 (5 bases). The CDR3 sequence is 16 residues long. Trimming took off 6 bases at V and 4 bases at J, with 21 bases between the two ends. Germline CDR1 is LNHDA and CDR2 is SQIVND (reference sequence). CDR3 in DNA: TGTGCCAGTAGCATAACTTACGGACCGGGGCGCTATGGCTACACCTTC. This sequence encodes CASSITYGPGRYGYTF. Based on the CDR3 plus reference TRBV19 and TRBJ1-2, the full variable domain is DGGITQSPKYLFRKEGQNVTLSCEQNLNHDAMYWYRQDPGQGLRLIYYSQIVNDFQKGDIAEGYSVSREKKESFPLTVTSAQKNPTAFYLCASSITYGPGRYGYTFGSGTRLTVV.

The gene calls are TRBV7-9 and TRBJ2-5, with a tentative D call TRBD2 (6 bases). Deletions cut 4 bases from V and 0 bases from J, with 12 bases between. The CDR3 extends over 15 amino acids. Germline CDR1 and CDR2: SEHNR and FQNEAQ (reference sequence). CDR3 DNA sequence: TGTGCCAGCAGCTGCAGGGCGGGGTACCAAGAGACCCAGTACTTC. Protein: CASSCRAGYQETQYF.

This chain links TRBV27 with TRBJ1-2; TRBD1 is a possible D gene (5 bases). Germline V gene lookup returns CDR1 MNHEY and CDR2 SMNVEV (reference sequence). Trimming pared 8 bases from V and 1 base from J, leaving 14 bases between. This CDR3 spans 14 amino acids. The CDR3 protein is CASGLRQGNYGYTF. CDR3 DNA sequence: TGTGCCAGCGGCCTGAGGCAGGGTAACTATGGCTACACCTTC.

The chain employs TRBV6-5 and TRBJ1-5; unclear D gene. Germline values: CDR1 MNHEY, CDR2 SVGAGI. The V end lost 7 bases, the J end lost 0 bases, and 7 bases lay between the germline ends. This CDR3 is built from 13 residues. The CDR3 sequence is CASTSTSNQPQHF. For the CDR3, the DNA is TGTGCCAGCACCTCGACTAGCAATCAGCCCCAGCATTTT.

This rearrangement joins TRBV20-1 to TRBJ2-1, with 9 bases fitting TRBD1. CDR1 and CDR2 from the germline V gene are DFQATT and SNEGSKA (reference sequence). Trimming removed 6 bases from V and 6 bases from J; junction bases left unmatched: 6. The CDR3 covers 13 residues. For the CDR3, the DNA is TGCAGTGCCTCCCGGGACAGGGCCAATGAGCAGTTCTTC. Translation gives CSASRDRANEQFF.

This clonotype was seen a handful of times. The chain employs TRBV10-3 and TRBJ2-3; D may be TRBD2 (6 bases). Deletions cut 6 bases from V and 5 bases from J, with 18 bases between. Germline V gene sequence: CDR1 ENHRY, CDR2 SYGVKD. There are 15 residues in the CDR3. The CDR3 spells CAIRDLNRDLDTQYF. In nucleotides, the CDR3 is TGTGCCATCAGGGACCTTAACCGGGACTTAGATACGCAGTATTTT.

This clonotype was seen a handful of times. The chain carries TRBV20-1 and TRBJ1-4; 8 bases match TRBD1. With 3 bases clipped from V and 3 bases from J, the junction kept 6 bases outside the gene matches. This CDR3 has 15 amino acids. Germline CDR1 and CDR2: DFQATT and SNEGSKA (reference sequence). The CDR3 DNA follows: TGCAGTGCTAGTACAGGGGGTAGGGCTAATGAAAAACTGTTTTTT. Amino acids: CSASTGGRANEKLFF.

This chain joins TRBV6-5 and TRBJ2-2; either TRBD1 or TRBD2 may supply D (6 bases each). Germline-derived CDR1 and CDR2 are MNHEY and SVGAGI. With 2 bases removed from V and 5 bases from J, the gap between germline ends came to 12 bases. The CDR3 is 15 amino acids. This chain's CDR3 is CASSYEGGRTGELFF. CDR3 nucleotide sequence: TGTGCCAGCAGTTACGAGGGGGGACGGACCGGGGAGCTGTTTTTT.

This clonotype was picked up a small number of times. J is TRBJ2-7 and V is TRBV27; the D is unclear. The CDR3 spans 11 residues. Germline V gene sequence: CDR1 MNHEY, CDR2 SMNVEV (reference sequence). V was pared by 5 bases and J by 5 bases, with 7 bases between. CDR3: CASSQQHEQYF. The CDR3 coding sequence is TGTGCCAGCAGTCAACAGCACGAGCAGTACTTC.

The chain joins TRBV28 to TRBJ2-2, with 9 bases identical to TRBD1. Germline lookup yields CDR1 MDHEN and CDR2 SYDVKM. V dropped 3 bases and J dropped 3; count of bases not matched to a gene: 8. The CDR3 spans 17 residues. Written as DNA, the CDR3 is TGTGCCAGCAGTTTCTCGTGGGGACAGGGAGACACCGGGGAGCTGTTTTTT. Protein sequence: CASSFSWGQGDTGELFF. Full variable domain (missing parts from reference TRBV28 and TRBJ2-2): DVKVTQSSRYLVKRTGEKVFLECVQDMDHENMFWYRQDPGLGLRLIYFSYDVKMKEKGDIPEGYSVSREKKERFSLILESASTNQTSMYLCASSFSWGQGDTGELFFGEGSRLTVL.

This clonotype was recorded a few times. The chain joins TRBV7-2 to TRBJ2-1, with no clear D. The CDR3 is 15 residues long. The germline CDR1 and CDR2 sequences are SGHTA and FQGNSA. Trimming left V 6 bases short and J 7 bases short, with 19 bases between. The CDR3 DNA follows: TGTGCCAGCAGATTACCACCCCGGATAGGTAATGAGCAGTTCTTC. Protein product: CASRLPPRIGNEQFF. The variable domain in full, completed from reference TRBV7-2 and TRBJ2-1, reads GAGVSQSPSNKVTEKGKDVELRCDPISGHTALYWYRQSLGQGLEFLIYFQGNSAPDKSGLPSDRFSAERTGGSVSTLTIQRTQQEDSAVYLCASRLPPRIGNEQFFGPGTRLTVL.

J is TRBJ2-1 and V is TRBV28, with D perhaps TRBD2 (6 bases). With 3 bases removed from V and 4 bases from J, the gap between germline ends came to 10 bases. CDR1 and CDR2 from the germline V gene are MDHEN and SYDVKM. The CDR3 runs to 14 residues. Here the CDR3 reads CASSFLSGYNEQFF. CDR3 sequence (DNA): TGTGCCAGCAGTTTCTTAAGCGGGTACAATGAGCAGTTCTTC.

This sequence joins TRBV12-3 or TRBV12-4 and TRBJ2-1, with 8 bases aligning to TRBD1. The V and J ends lost 5 bases and 15 bases, in that order; junction bases with no gene match: 9. This CDR3 spans 12 amino acids. The CDR3 DNA reads as TGTGCCAGCAGTCTATCGGACAGGGACGGGTTCTTC. It is translated as CASSLSDRDGFF.

V gene TRBV6-1 combines with J gene TRBJ1-1, with D possibly matching TRBD1 (6 bases). V lost 7 bases, J lost 2 bases, and 11 bases lay in between. CDR3 size: 13 residues. The germline V gene encodes CDR1 MNHNS and CDR2 SASEGT. This CDR3 is CASKTGGNTEAFF. DNA for the CDR3: TGTGCCAGCAAGACAGGCGGAAACACTGAAGCTTTCTTT.

The chain combines TRBV6-1 with TRBJ1-5; D gene ambiguous. Germline loops: CDR1 MNHNS, CDR2 SASEGT. This CDR3 has 15 residues. V lost 5 bases and J 3 bases, leaving 14 bases between the germline ends. Here the CDR3 reads CASSYVLDINQPQHF. The CDR3 DNA reads as TGTGCCAGCAGTTACGTTTTGGATATCAATCAGCCCCAGCATTTT.

The rearrangement links TRBV7-3 to TRBJ2-1, with TRBD2 as a possible D gene (5 bases). V dropped 6 bases and J dropped 1 base, with 13 bases sitting between them. The CDR3 is made up of 15 amino acids. CDR1 is SGHTA and CDR2 is FQGTGA in the germline V gene. CDR3: CASRVSGSSYNEQFF. DNA for the CDR3: TGTGCCAGCAGGGTCTCGGGAAGTTCCTACAATGAGCAGTTCTTC.

This clonotype was detected only a few times. V usage is TRBV28 and J usage is TRBJ1-6; 8 bases are a match to TRBD1. Unmatched junction bases numbered 1, after V lost 2 bases and J lost 10 bases. CDR1 and CDR2 from the germline V gene are MDHEN and SYDVKM. This CDR3 is 13 amino acids long. The CDR3 bases are TGTGCCAGCAGTTTACCAGGGGGCTCACCCCTCCACTTT. Its protein is CASSLPGGSPLHF.

This chain links TRBV27 with TRBJ2-1; no clear D gene. Germline CDR1 reads MNHEY; CDR2 reads SMNVEV (reference sequence). The germline V and J ends were trimmed by 8 bases and 7 bases, with 24 bases remaining between them. The CDR3 sequence is 16 residues long. CDR3 protein: CASPHRIMPVENEQFF. The CDR3 DNA reads as TGTGCCAGCCCCCATAGGATCATGCCTGTGGAAAATGAGCAGTTCTTC.

This clonotype appeared a few times. The V gene is TRBV28, the J gene TRBJ2-1; maybe TRBD2 (6 bases). Germline V gene data show CDR1 as MDHEN and CDR2 as SYDVKM. V was shortened by 3 bases and J by 0 bases, with 15 bases between the two germline ends. The CDR3 loop spans 17 amino acids. CDR3 loop: CASSLVSSVDSYNEQFF. CDR3 DNA: TGTGCCAGCAGTTTGGTGTCTAGCGTTGACTCCTACAATGAGCAGTTCTTC.